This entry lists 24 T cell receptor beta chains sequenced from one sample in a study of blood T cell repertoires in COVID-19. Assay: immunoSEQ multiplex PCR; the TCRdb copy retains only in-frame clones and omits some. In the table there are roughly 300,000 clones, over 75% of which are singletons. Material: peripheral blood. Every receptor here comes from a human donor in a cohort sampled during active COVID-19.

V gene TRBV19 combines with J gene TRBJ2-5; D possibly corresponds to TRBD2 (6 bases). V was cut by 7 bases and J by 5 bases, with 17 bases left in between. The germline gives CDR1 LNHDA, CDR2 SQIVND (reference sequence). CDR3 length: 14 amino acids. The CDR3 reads CASKQNGGVETQYF. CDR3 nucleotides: TGTGCCAGTAAGCAGAACGGAGGGGTTGAGACCCAGTACTTC.

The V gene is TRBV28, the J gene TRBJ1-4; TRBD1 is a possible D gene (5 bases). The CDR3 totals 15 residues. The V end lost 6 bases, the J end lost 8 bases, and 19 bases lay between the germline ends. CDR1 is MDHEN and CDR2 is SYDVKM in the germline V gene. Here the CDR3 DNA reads TGTGCCAGCAGCTGGGGGGGACCCGGGAGGGAAAAACTGTTTTTT. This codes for CASSWGGPGREKLFF. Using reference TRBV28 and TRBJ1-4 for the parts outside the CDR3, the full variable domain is DVKVTQSSRYLVKRTGEKVFLECVQDMDHENMFWYRQDPGLGLRLIYFSYDVKMKEKGDIPEGYSVSREKKERFSLILESASTNQTSMYLCASSWGGPGREKLFFGSGTQLSVL.

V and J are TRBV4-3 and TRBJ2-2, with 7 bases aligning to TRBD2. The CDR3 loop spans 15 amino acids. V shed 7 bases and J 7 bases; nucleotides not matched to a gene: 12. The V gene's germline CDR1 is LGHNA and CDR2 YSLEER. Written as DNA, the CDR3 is TGCGCCAGCACACCCTCGCGCGGGAGTGTCGGGGAGCTGTTTTTT. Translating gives CASTPSRGSVGELFF.

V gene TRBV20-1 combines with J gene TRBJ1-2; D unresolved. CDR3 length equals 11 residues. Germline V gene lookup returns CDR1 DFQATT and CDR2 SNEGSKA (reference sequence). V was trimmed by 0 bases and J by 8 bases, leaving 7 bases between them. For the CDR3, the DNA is TGCAGTGCTAGAGATACGGGGGGCTACACCTTC. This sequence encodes CSARDTGGYTF.

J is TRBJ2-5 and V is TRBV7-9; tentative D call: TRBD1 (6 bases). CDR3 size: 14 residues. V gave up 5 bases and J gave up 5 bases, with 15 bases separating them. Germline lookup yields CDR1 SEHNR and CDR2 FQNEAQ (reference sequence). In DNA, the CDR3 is TGTGCCAGCAGCAATACAGGGCTGGGGGAGACCCAGTACTTC. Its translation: CASSNTGLGETQYF.

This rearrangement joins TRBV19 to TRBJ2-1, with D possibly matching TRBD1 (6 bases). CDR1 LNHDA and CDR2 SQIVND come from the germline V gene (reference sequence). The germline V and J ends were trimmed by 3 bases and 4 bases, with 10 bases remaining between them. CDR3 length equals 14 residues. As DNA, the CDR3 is TGTGCCAGTAGTATGGGACAACTGTACAATGAGCAGTTCTTC. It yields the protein CASSMGQLYNEQFF.

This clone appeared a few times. Written as DNA, the CDR3 is TGTGCCAGCAGCCAAGCACGAGAATCCGAGCAGTACTTC. It yields the protein CASSQARESEQYF. The rearrangement joins TRBV7-2 to TRBJ2-7; D not resolved. CDR1 and CDR2 from the germline V gene are SGHTA and FQGNSA. Trimming stripped 5 bases from V and 6 bases from J, with 14 bases between. The CDR3 contains 13 residues.

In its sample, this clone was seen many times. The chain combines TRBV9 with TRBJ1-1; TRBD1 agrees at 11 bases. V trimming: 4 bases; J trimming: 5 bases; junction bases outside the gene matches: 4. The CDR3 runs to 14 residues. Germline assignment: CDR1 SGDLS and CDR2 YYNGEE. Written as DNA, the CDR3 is TGTGCCAGCAGCTCCCGGGACAGGGGGACTGAAGCTTTCTTT. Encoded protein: CASSSRDRGTEAFF.

The CDR3 DNA follows: TGTGCCAGCTCACCGGGGCAGGGTAACGGGCATAACTATGGCTACACCTTC. Translated, it gives CASSPGQGNGHNYGYTF. The genes are TRBV18 and TRBJ1-2, with D possibly TRBD1 on 5 matching bases. Germline CDR1 and CDR2: KGHSH and LQKENI. The length of the CDR3 is 17 residues. V was trimmed by 3 bases and J by 1 base, leaving 18 bases between them.

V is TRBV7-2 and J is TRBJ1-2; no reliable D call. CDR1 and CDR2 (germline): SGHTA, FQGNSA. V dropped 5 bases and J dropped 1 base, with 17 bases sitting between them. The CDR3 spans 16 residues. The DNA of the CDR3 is TGTGCCAGCAGCCCTAGGATGGTTTTACATAACTATGGCTACACCTTC. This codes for CASSPRMVLHNYGYTF. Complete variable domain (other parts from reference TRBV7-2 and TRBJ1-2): GAGVSQSPSNKVTEKGKDVELRCDPISGHTALYWYRQSLGQGLEFLIYFQGNSAPDKSGLPSDRFSAERTGGSVSTLTIQRTQQEDSAVYLCASSPRMVLHNYGYTFGSGTRLTVV.

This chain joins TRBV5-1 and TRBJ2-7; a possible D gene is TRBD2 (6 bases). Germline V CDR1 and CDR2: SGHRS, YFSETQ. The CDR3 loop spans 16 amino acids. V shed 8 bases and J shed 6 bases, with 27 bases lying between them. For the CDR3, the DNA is TGCGCCAGTTCTAGCAGTGCGGGAACAAACAGGCTCGAGCAGTACTTC. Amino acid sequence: CASSSSAGTNRLEQYF. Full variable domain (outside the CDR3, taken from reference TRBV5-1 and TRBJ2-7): KAGVTQTPRYLIKTRGQQVTLSCSPISGHRSVSWYQQTPGQGLQFLFEYFSETQRNKGNFPGRFSGRQFSNSRSEMNVSTLELGDSALYLCASSSSAGTNRLEQYFGPGTRLTVT.

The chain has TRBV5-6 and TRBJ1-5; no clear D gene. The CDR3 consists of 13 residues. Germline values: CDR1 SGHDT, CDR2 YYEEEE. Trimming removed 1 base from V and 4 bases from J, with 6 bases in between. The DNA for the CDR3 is TGTGCCAGCAGCTTGCGAGGGAATCAGCCCCAGCATTTT. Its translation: CASSLRGNQPQHF.

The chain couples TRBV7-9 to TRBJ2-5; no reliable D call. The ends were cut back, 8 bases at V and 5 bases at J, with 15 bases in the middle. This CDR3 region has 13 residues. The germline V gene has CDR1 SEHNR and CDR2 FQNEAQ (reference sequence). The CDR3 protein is CASVLVSGETQYF. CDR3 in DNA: TGTGCCAGCGTCCTAGTTAGTGGGGAGACCCAGTACTTC.

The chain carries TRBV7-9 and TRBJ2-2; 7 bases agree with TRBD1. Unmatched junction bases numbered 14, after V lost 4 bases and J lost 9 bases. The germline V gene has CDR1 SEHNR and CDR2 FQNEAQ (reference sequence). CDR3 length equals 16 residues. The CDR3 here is CASSSQGPARNRELFF. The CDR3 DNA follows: TGTGCCAGCAGCTCACAGGGGCCGGCGCGTAACCGGGAGCTGTTTTTT.

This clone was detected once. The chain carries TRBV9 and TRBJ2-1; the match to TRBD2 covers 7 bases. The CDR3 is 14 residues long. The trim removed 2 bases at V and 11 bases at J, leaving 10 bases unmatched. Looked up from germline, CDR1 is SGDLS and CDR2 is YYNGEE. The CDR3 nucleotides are TGTGCCAGCAGCGTTCAACTAGCGCCCGATCAGCAGTTCTTC. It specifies CASSVQLAPDQQFF. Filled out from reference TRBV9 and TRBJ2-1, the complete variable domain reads DSGVTQTPKHLITATGQRVTLRCSPRSGDLSVYWYQQSLDQGLQFLIQYYNGEERAKGNILERFSAQQFPDLHSELNLSSLELGDSALYFCASSVQLAPDQQFFGPGTRLTVL.

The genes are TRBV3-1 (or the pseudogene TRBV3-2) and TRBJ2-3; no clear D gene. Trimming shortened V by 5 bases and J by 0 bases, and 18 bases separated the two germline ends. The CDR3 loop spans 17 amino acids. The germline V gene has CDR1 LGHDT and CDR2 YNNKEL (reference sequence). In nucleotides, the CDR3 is TGTGCCAGCAGCTCAACGGCCCCCAGGATTAGCACAGATACGCAGTATTTT. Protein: CASSSTAPRISTDTQYF.

CDR3 protein: CASSAGYPKETQYF. CDR3 coding DNA: TGTGCCAGCAGCGCGGGCTACCCTAAAGAGACCCAGTACTTC. The gene calls are TRBV28 and TRBJ2-5; possible D gene TRBD2, 5 bases. Germline V gene lookup returns CDR1 MDHEN and CDR2 SYDVKM. V was clipped by 6 bases and J by 3 bases, with 14 bases between them. CDR3 length equals 14 residues.

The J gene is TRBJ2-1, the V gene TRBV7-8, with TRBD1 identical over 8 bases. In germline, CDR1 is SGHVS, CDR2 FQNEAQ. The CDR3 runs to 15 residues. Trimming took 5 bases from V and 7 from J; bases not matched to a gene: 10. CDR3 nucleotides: TGTGCCAGCAGCCGATCCAGGGGGCGCACGAATGAGCAGTTCTTC. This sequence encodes CASSRSRGRTNEQFF.

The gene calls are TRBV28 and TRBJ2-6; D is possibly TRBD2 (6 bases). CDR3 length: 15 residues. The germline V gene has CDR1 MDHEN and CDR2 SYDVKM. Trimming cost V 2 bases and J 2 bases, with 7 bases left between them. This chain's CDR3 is CASSLGGAGANVLTF. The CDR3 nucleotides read TGTGCCAGCAGTTTAGGAGGGGCTGGGGCCAACGTCCTGACTTTC.

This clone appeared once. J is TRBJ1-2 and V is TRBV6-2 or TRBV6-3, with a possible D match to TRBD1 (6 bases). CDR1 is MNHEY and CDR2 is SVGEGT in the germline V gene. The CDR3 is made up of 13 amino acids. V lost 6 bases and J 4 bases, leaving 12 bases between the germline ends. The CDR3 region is CASSETGSYGYTF. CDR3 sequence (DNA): TGTGCCAGCAGCGAAACAGGGAGCTATGGCTACACCTTC.

The CDR3 coding sequence is TGCGCCAGCAGCTTGATAAGGGGAATTGGGTCCACCCCCAATCAGCCCCAGCATTTT. Translated: CASSLIRGIGSTPNQPQHF. The chain couples TRBV5-1 to TRBJ1-5, with D possibly TRBD1 on 5 matching bases. V lost 1 base, J lost 3 bases, and 23 bases lay in between. Germline V lookup: CDR1 SGHRS, CDR2 YFSETQ. This CDR3 spans 19 amino acids.

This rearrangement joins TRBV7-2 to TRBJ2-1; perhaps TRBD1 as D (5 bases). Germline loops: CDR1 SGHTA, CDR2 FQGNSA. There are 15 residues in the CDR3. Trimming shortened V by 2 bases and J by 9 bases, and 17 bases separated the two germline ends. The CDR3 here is CASSLSDSTGGEQFF. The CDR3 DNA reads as TGTGCCAGCAGCTTAAGCGACTCAACAGGCGGTGAGCAGTTCTTC.

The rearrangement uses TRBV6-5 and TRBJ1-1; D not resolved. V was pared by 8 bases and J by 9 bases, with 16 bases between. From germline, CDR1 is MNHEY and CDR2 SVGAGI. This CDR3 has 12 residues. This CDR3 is CASRDSGRKAFF. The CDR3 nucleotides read TGTGCCAGCCGGGATTCCGGACGGAAAGCTTTCTTT.

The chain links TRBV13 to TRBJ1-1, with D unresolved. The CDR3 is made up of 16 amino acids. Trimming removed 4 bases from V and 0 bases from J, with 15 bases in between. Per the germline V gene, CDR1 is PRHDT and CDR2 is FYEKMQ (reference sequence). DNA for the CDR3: TGTGCCAGCAGCTCACGTGGACGGGATATGAACACTGAAGCTTTCTTT. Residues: CASSSRGRDMNTEAFF.